Described below is a single TCR beta chain sequence and its context. The germline gives CDR1 LNHDA, CDR2 SQIVND (reference sequence). The V and J ends lost 3 bases and 2 bases respectively, with 17 bases between them. The CDR3 extends over 17 amino acids. These data come from a study of shared clonotypes between healthy human individuals. Naive CD8 populations comprised CD45RO-negative cells positively selected for CCR7, excluding terminally differentiated effector memory CD45RA+ cells. Method: immunoSEQ multiplex PCR; TCRdb's copy keeps in-frame clones and lacks some. This table holds millions of clones, about 95% found once.

The chain employs TRBV19 and TRBJ2-1; no clear D. The sample consisted of naive CD8+ T cells sorted from blood. The source is a man aged 18 to 29 in good health. The CDR3 DNA is TGTGCCAGTAGTATCGGCAGCCTGGGTTGGGCCTACAATGAGCAGTTCTTC. Its protein is CASSIGSLGWAYNEQFF.